A single sample gave rise to the 9 T cell receptor beta chains below, sequenced in a study of T cells after yellow fever vaccination (dated by TCRdb to 2018 to 2020). The library relied on 5' RACE. The run used an Illumina NovaSeq 6000. TCRdb trimmed public reads at Q25 via fastp, called clones via MiXCR and kept in-frame beta chains. One record per CDR3 amino acid sequence lists the most common genes and DNA. The table for this sample lists some 390,000 distinct CDR3 sequences; around 20% of them were counted only once. Around 17% of the sample rests with the top ten. In light of the paper, this sample's treatment or condition label describes: live attenuated yellow fever vaccine strain. This specimen was PBMCs, taken before the yellow fever booster vaccination. Every receptor here comes from a man between 18 and 35 years old who received the YFV17D yellow fever vaccine.

This clonotype was counted only a few times. This chain links TRBV27 with TRBJ2-7; 8 bases align to TRBD1. V gave up 5 bases and J gave up 4 bases; unmatched junction bases: 7. This CDR3 has 14 residues. Germline assignment: CDR1 MNHEY and CDR2 SMNVEV (reference sequence). The CDR3 nucleotides read TGTGCCAGCAGTCCGGGACAGGCCAGTTACGAGCAGTACGTC. Encoded protein: CASSPGQASYEQYV.

The genes are TRBV20-1 and TRBJ2-2, with no clear D. Between the trimmed V and J ends, which lost 4 bases and 8 bases, there was a span of 17 bases. Germline values: CDR1 DFQATT, CDR2 SNEGSKA (reference sequence). The CDR3 length is 14 residues. The CDR3 sequence: CSAKAAVGIGELFF. As DNA, the CDR3 is TGCAGTGCTAAGGCGGCGGTAGGCATAGGGGAGCTGTTTTTT.

V and J are TRBV4-2 and TRBJ2-3, with D tentatively TRBD2 (6 bases). V was clipped by 4 bases and J by 4 bases, with 18 bases between them. Germline CDR1 LGHNA, CDR2 YNFKEQ. CDR3 length equals 16 residues. This CDR3 reads CASSPQQGGVADTQYF. CDR3 nucleotides: TGTGCCAGCAGCCCGCAGCAGGGAGGTGTAGCAGATACGCAGTATTTT.

J is TRBJ2-2 and V is TRBV7-8; D might be TRBD2 (7 bases). V was pared by 5 bases and J by 0 bases, with 16 bases between. The CDR3 consists of 17 residues. Germline lookup yields CDR1 SGHVS and CDR2 FQNEAQ. CDR3 protein: CASSTTAGTPNTGELFF. Here the CDR3 DNA reads TGTGCCAGCAGCACCACAGCGGGGACACCGAACACCGGGGAGCTGTTTTTT.

CDR3 in amino acids: CASSYLAPEGKNIQYF. CDR3 DNA: TGTGCCAGCAGTTACCTGGCCCCCGAGGGCAAAAACATTCAGTACTTC. The chain uses TRBV6-6 and TRBJ2-4; a possible D gene is TRBD2 (5 bases). The CDR3 is made up of 16 amino acids. The germline CDR1 and CDR2 sequences are MNHNY and SVGAGI (reference sequence). Trimming removed 2 bases from V and 3 bases from J, with 14 bases in between.

The chain joins TRBV27 to TRBJ1-2; perhaps TRBD1 as D (5 bases). This CDR3 is 16 amino acids long. Germline assignment: CDR1 MNHEY and CDR2 SMNVEV (reference sequence). V lost 5 bases and J lost 2, with 18 bases in between. The CDR3 sequence is CASSHRWQGLNYGYTF. The CDR3, as DNA: TGTGCCAGCAGTCACCGTTGGCAGGGCCTCAACTATGGCTACACCTTC.

This clonotype was detected a few times. V gene TRBV19 combines with J gene TRBJ2-3; tentatively, D is TRBD2 (6 bases). The length of the CDR3 is 14 residues. V lost 6 bases and J 1 base, leaving 11 bases between the germline ends. Per the germline V gene, CDR1 is LNHDA and CDR2 is SQIVND (reference sequence). The CDR3 region is CASRGRGGTDTQYF. CDR3 bases: TGTGCCAGTAGGGGGCGGGGCGGCACAGATACGCAGTATTTT.

The V gene is TRBV6-1, the J gene TRBJ2-3, with 9 bases matching TRBD1. Trimming took 10 bases from V and 2 from J; bases not matched to a gene: 7. Per germline, CDR1 MNHNS and CDR2 SASEGT. The CDR3 runs 14 residues. The CDR3 is CAMWTGDATDTQYF. The DNA for the CDR3 is TGTGCCATGTGGACAGGGGATGCCACAGATACGCAGTATTTT.

The rearrangement links TRBV7-8 to TRBJ2-1, with 15 bases matching TRBD2. The CDR3 is 17 amino acids. Germline CDR1 SGHVS, CDR2 FQNEAQ. Losses at the gene ends were 7 bases for V and 3 bases for J; bases not matched to a gene: 7. In DNA form, the CDR3 reads TGTGCCAGCACCGGGACTAGCGGGGGGCCCAGCTACAATGAGCAGTTCTTC. Amino acids: CASTGTSGGPSYNEQFF. Full variable domain (rest looked up from reference TRBV7-8 and TRBJ2-1): GAGVSQSPRYKVAKRGQDVALRCDPISGHVSLFWYQQALGQGPEFLTYFQNEAQLDKSGLPSDRFFAERPEGSVSTLKIQRTQQEDSAVYLCASTGTSGGPSYNEQFFGPGTRLTVL.